These T cell receptor beta chains were read from a single sample in a study of shared clonotypes between healthy human individuals. This table comes from immunoSEQ multiplex PCR, and its TCRdb copy is limited to in-frame clones, with some not included. The sample carries around 690,000 clones, roughly 88% recorded once. Sequencing was carried out using memory CD8+ T cells from PBMCs. These receptors were obtained from a man in his late teens or twenties in good health. Some clones in this sample may be carry-over from other donors' samples. Both conserved end residues are part of each CDR3. A D gene is named only where the DNA matches it firmly.

D,J,V,CDR3
.,TRBJ2-7,TRBV11-1,CASSLVVGSYEQYF
TRBD2,TRBJ2-3,TRBV13,CASSLPGLAERTDTQYF
.,TRBJ1-1,TRBV7-9,CASSPQDFENTEAFF
.,TRBJ1-5,TRBV15,CATSQTNSNQPQHF
TRBD1,TRBJ1-2,TRBV4-2,CASSQNLVTGVVYGYTF
TRBD2,TRBJ2-2,TRBV14,CASSQGAREDYTGELFF
TRBD2,TRBJ2-2,TRBV13,CASSPYGGRGPGELFF
.,TRBJ1-1,TRBV10-3,CAISESPGTEAFF
.,TRBJ2-1,TRBV29-1,CSVDGLRPGEQFF
.,TRBJ1-3,TRBV9,CASSPVRNTIYF
.,TRBJ1-2,TRBV27,CASSPAAPYGYTF
.,TRBJ2-7,TRBV7-2,CASSLARGRTYEQYF
TRBD2,TRBJ2-7,TRBV5-6,CASSSPGGIAYEQYF
.,TRBJ2-5,TRBV7-9,CASSPTGTQYF
TRBD2,TRBJ2-2,TRBV4-3,CASSQGPSGSETGELFF
.,TRBJ1-2,TRBV7-9,CASSFGASGNYGYTF
.,TRBJ1-4,TRBV7-2,CASSPDTATNEKLFF
.,TRBJ1-1,TRBV4-1,CASSQVRVGTEAFF
.,TRBJ1-1,TRBV6-5,CASTTGGANTEAFF
.,TRBJ2-7,TRBV7-9,CASSLAQYQYF
.,TRBJ2-7,TRBV11-2,CASSSGRKYEQYF
TRBD2,TRBJ2-7,TRBV7-8,CASSLGTSGNYEQYF
.,.,TRBV28,CASSPLASYEQYF
.,TRBJ2-5,TRBV4-2,CASSQVFRENQETQYF
TRBD2,TRBJ2-5,TRBV5-1,CASSTDTGTSGILIQRETQYF
.,TRBJ1-2,TRBV11-2,CASIHGGEGYTF
.,TRBJ1-5,TRBV27,CASSFTGSNQPQHF
.,TRBJ2-5,TRBV28,CASSLFQRTQETQYF
TRBD1,TRBJ1-4,TRBV5-1,CASSTRTGWDEKLFF
.,TRBJ1-2,TRBV4-1,CASRRQGTNYGYTF
.,TRBJ2-3,TRBV7-9,CASSLTLARYGDTQYF
TRBD2,TRBJ2-2,TRBV4-1,CASSQGQRELGELFF
TRBD2,TRBJ2-5,TRBV28,CAIRTSGRSWETQYF
.,TRBJ1-5,TRBV5-6,CASSLAQDSNQPQHF
TRBD2,TRBJ2-1,TRBV27,CASSPGLGHGDEQFF
TRBD2,TRBJ2-3,TRBV27,CASSPGLAGYTDTQYF
.,TRBJ1-3,TRBV7-9,CASSSREDIRNGAIYF
.,TRBJ2-2,TRBV30,CAWSVGGTGELFF
.,TRBJ2-5,TRBV6-1,CASRGVFTEGETQYF
.,TRBJ1-2,TRBV5-4,CASGLPGRVPGYTF
.,TRBJ2-3,TRBV7-9,CASSSGQTPDTQYF
.,TRBJ2-1,TRBV28,CASTGTAVRTEQFF
.,TRBJ2-2,TRBV30,CAWTGLTGELFF
TRBD1,TRBJ2-1,TRBV13,CASSTTGTGWDNEQFF
TRBD1,TRBJ2-5,TRBV27,CASSLWAGGLQETQYF
TRBD1,TRBJ1-5,TRBV27,CASSLSRTGNQPQHF
TRBD2,TRBJ2-3,TRBV6-4,CASSDEGGSSDTQYF
TRBD1,TRBJ1-2,TRBV4-1,CASSQLTTGSKRYGYTF
.,TRBJ1-2,TRBV14,CASSGDGIYGYTF
TRBD1,TRBJ2-4,TRBV28,CASRTMTGGKTKNIQYF
.,TRBJ1-4,TRBV5-8,CASSPDLVRSTNEKLFF
TRBD1,TRBJ2-7,TRBV19,CASSQGLASGGEQYF
TRBD1,TRBJ2-7,TRBV19,CASKRQGAWEQYF